These T cell receptor beta chains were read from a single sample in a study of blood T cell repertoires in COVID-19. The table came from immunoSEQ multiplex PCR; TCRdb's copy has only in-frame clones and leaves some out. The sample gives 97,000 or so clones, roughly nine tenths of which show up once; 2% to 2.5% is in the top ten. Sequenced material: peripheral blood. Source of these receptors: a man aged 50-59 years with active COVID-19. CDR3s leave out the opening cysteine and the closing phenylalanine or tryptophan. A D gene is named only where the DNA matches it firmly.

-	TRBV29-1	11	SVAVSRDSPLH
-	TRBV28	13	ASSSGLNPNQPQH
-	TRBV5-1	12	ASSYDTPRETQY
TRBD1	TRBV3-1/TRBV3-2	13	ASSLTGGTNEKLF
-	TRBV7-2	11	ASSGPGQETQY
-	TRBV27	11	ASRAGGGYEQY
-	TRBV7-8	14	ASSSHQAGRTGELF
-	TRBV5-6	11	ASSLPTEDGYT
TRBD2	TRBV7-9	14	ASSSLAGENTDTQY
-	TRBV11-3	12	ASSLTSNTGELF
-	TRBV9	11	ASSPDGDNEQF
TRBD1	TRBV10-3	13	AISGGQGNTGELF
TRBD2	TRBV2	10	ASRAMTSPQF
TRBD2	TRBV10-2	13	ASKTGTSGVNTQY
TRBD2	TRBV6-2/TRBV6-3	12	ASSYGTSAYEQY
-	TRBV7-2	12	ASSLGHGLEKLF
-	TRBV18	14	ASSPPGNSGANVLT
TRBD1	TRBV19	14	ASISTGVEFSSPLH
TRBD2	TRBV27	12	ASSFSRGAYEQY
TRBD1	TRBV5-1	15	ASSIEPQGSGANVLT
TRBD2	TRBV4-2	13	ASSQGTSFNNEQF
TRBD1	TRBV6-5	13	ATGTGGASDTEAF
-	TRBV30	11	AWTVDRLSEQY
-	TRBV5-4	13	ASSPSPLTREKLF
-	TRBV4-2	12	ASSPGETDPGYT
-	TRBV12-3/TRBV12-4	11	ASSNFEADTQY
-	TRBV4-1	13	ASSSQGAGGETQY
-	TRBV6-1	13	ASSEAYLAFYGYT
TRBD2	TRBV6-5	12	ASKERGPYNEQF
-	TRBV5-1	12	ASSLAQVNTEAF
TRBD2	TRBV7-9	12	ASSLAGGDNEQF
-	TRBV19	13	ASSIHRESGETQY
-	TRBV5-6	13	ASSLAGGSHYEQY
TRBD1	TRBV30	14	AWSGTGRSMNTEAF
-	TRBV18	12	ASSGAQKGYGYT
-	TRBV2	12	ASRQGDSNQPQH
-	TRBV7-2	14	ASSLAGGKNNSPLH
-	TRBV2	13	ASRAGGHSNQPQH
-	TRBV4-1	14	ASSQGPAGNYYEQY
TRBD1	TRBV7-7	11	ASSRDRDSPLH
-	TRBV5-6	12	ASTYRPTNEKLF
TRBD1	TRBV6-5	12	ASGDPLGQGRAF
-	TRBV15	16	ATSREMVDSTMNTEAF
-	TRBV11-2	11	ASSPGQKYGYT
-	TRBV19	10	ASSIQGRPLH
TRBD2	TRBV7-2	12	ASGAGGSIGEQF
TRBD2	TRBV5-5	12	ASSLRLAAYEQY
-	TRBV15	15	ATSRDLKGDRAYGYT
TRBD1	TRBV3-1/TRBV3-2	14	ASSQPRDRSPVGQY